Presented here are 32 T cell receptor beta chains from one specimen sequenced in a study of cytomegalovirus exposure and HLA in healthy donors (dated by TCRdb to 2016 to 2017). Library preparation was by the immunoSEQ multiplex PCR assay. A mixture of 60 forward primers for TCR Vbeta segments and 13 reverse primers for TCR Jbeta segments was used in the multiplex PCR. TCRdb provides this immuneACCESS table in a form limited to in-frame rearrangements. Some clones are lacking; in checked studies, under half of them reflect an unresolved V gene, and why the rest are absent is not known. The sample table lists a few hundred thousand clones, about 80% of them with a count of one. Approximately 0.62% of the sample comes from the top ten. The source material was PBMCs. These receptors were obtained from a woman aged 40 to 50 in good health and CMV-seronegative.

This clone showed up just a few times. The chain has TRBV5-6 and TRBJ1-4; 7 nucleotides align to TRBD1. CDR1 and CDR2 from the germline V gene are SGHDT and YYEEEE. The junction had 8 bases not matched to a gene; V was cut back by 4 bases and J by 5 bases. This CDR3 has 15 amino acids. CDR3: CASSDRDSTNEKLFF. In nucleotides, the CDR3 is TGTGCCAGCAGCGACCGGGACAGCACAAATGAAAAACTGTTTTTT.

As DNA, the CDR3 is TGTGCCAGCACCGGGACTGTCTCCTACAATGAGCAGTTCTTC. The encoded protein is CASTGTVSYNEQFF. The chain employs TRBV9 and TRBJ2-1; a weak D match, TRBD2 (6 bases). The V end lost 6 bases, the J end lost 0 bases, and 10 bases lay between the germline ends. There are 14 residues in the CDR3. Germline CDR1 SGDLS, CDR2 YYNGEE.

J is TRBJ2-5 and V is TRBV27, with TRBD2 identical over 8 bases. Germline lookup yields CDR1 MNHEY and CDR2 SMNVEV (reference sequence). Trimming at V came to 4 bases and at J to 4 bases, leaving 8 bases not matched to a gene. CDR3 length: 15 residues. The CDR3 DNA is TGTGCCAGCAGTTCCCCGGGACTAGGCTCAGAGACCCAGTACTTC. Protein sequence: CASSSPGLGSETQYF.

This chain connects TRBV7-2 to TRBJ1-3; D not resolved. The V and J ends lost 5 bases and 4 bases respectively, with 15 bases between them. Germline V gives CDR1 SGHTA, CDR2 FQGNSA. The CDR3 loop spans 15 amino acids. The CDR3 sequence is CASSPGRVRGNTIYF. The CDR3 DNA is TGTGCCAGCAGCCCCGGGAGGGTGAGAGGAAACACCATATATTTT. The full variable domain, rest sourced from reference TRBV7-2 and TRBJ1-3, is GAGVSQSPSNKVTEKGKDVELRCDPISGHTALYWYRQSLGQGLEFLIYFQGNSAPDKSGLPSDRFSAERTGGSVSTLTIQRTQQEDSAVYLCASSPGRVRGNTIYFGEGSWLTVV.

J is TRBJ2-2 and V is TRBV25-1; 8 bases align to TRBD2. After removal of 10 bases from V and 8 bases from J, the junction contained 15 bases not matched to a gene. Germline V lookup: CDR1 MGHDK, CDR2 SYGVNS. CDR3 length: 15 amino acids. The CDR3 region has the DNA TGTGCCACCTCCGGACTAGCCATCGAGGGGGGGGAGCTGTTTTTT. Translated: CATSGLAIEGGELFF. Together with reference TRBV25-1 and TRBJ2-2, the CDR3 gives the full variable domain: EADIYQTPRYLVIGTGKKITLECSQTMGHDKMYWYQQDPGMELHLIHYSYGVNSTEKGDLSSESTVSRIRTEHFPLTLESARPSHTSQYLCATSGLAIEGGELFFGEGSRLTVL.

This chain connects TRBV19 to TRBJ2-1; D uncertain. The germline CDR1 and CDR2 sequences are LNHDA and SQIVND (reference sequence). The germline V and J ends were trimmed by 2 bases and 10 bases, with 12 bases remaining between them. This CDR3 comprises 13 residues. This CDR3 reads CASSIRGYREQFF. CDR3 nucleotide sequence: TGTGCCAGTAGTATACGCGGATATCGGGAGCAGTTCTTC.

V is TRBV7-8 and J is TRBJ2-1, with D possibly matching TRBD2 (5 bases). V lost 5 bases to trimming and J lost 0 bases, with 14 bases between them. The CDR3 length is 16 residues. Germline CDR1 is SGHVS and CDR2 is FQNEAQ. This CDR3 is CASSPLIGSSYNEQFF. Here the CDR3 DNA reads TGTGCCAGCAGCCCCTTAATTGGGAGCTCCTACAATGAGCAGTTCTTC.

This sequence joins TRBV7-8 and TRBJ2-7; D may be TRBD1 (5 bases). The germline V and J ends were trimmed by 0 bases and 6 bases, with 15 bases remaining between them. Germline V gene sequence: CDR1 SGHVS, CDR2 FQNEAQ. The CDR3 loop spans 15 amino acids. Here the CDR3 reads CASSLANRLRSEQYF. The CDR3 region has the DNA TGTGCCAGCAGCTTAGCGAACAGGCTGAGGAGCGAGCAGTACTTC.

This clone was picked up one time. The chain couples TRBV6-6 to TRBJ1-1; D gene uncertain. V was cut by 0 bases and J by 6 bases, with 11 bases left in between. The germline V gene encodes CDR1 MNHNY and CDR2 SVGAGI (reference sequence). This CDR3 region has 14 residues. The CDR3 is CASSYSPGGPEAFF. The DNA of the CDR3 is TGTGCCAGCAGTTACTCGCCAGGAGGTCCTGAAGCTTTCTTT.

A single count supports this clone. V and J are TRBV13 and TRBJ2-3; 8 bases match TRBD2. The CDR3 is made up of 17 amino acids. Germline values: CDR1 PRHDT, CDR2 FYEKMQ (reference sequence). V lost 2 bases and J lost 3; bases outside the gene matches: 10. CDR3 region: CASSLQRGGRETDTQYF. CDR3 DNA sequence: TGTGCCAGCAGCTTACAACGGGGGGGCCGAGAGACAGATACGCAGTATTTT.

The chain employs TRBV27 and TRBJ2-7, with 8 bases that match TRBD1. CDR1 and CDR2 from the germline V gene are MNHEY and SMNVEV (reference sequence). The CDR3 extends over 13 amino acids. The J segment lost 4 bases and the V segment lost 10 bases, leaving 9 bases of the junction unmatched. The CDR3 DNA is TGTGCCACCTCGGACAGGGACCTATACGAGCAGTACTTC. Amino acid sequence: CATSDRDLYEQYF.

The CDR3 loop is CASSERGFSGANVLTF. The CDR3 DNA reads as TGTGCCAGCAGTGAAAGGGGATTCTCTGGGGCCAACGTCCTGACTTTC. V gene TRBV2 combines with J gene TRBJ2-6; a possible D gene is TRBD1 (5 bases). Trimming cost V 2 bases and J 0 bases, with 8 bases left between them. The V gene's germline CDR1 is SNHLY and CDR2 FYNNEI. The CDR3 is made up of 16 amino acids.

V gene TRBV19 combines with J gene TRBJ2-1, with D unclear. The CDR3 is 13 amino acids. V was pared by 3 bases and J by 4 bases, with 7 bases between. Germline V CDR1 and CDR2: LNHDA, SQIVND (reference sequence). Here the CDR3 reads CASSINRYNEQFF. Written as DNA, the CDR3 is TGTGCCAGTAGTATTAACAGATACAATGAGCAGTTCTTC.

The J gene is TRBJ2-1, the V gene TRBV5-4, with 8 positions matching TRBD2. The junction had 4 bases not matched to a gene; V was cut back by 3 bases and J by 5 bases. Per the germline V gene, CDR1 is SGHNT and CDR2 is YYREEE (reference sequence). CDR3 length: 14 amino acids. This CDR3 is CASSSRRGDNEQFF. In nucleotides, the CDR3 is TGTGCCAGCAGCTCGAGGCGGGGGGACAATGAGCAGTTCTTC.

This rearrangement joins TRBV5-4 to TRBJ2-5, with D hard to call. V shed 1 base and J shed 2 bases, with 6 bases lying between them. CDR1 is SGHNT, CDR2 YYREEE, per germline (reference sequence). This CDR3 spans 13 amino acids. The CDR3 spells CASSLPLQETQYF. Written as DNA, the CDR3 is TGTGCCAGCAGCTTGCCTCTACAAGAGACCCAGTACTTC.

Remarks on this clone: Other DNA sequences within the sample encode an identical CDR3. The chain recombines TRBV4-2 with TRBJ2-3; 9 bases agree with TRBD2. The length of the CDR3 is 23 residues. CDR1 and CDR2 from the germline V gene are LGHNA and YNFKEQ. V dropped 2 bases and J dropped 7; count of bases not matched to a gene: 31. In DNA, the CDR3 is TGTGCCAGCAGCCAATCTCTTCTCTTCGGACCCTTGGGCCAGCGGGGGGACTACAATACGCAGTATTTT. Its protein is CASSQSLLFGPLGQRGDYNTQYF.

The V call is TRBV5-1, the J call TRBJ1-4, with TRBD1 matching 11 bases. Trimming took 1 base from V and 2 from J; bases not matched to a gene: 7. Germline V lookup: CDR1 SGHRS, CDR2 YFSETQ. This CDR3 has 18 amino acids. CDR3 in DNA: TGCGCCAGCAGCTTGACAAGGACAGGGGGCTCCACTAATGAAAAACTGTTTTTT. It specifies CASSLTRTGGSTNEKLFF.

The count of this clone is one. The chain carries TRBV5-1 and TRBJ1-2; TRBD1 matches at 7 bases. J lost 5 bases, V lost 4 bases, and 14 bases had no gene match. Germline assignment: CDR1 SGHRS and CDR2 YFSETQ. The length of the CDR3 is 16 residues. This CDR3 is CASSRDRDSQLYGYTF. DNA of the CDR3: TGCGCCAGCAGCCGGGACCGGGACAGCCAACTTTATGGCTACACCTTC.

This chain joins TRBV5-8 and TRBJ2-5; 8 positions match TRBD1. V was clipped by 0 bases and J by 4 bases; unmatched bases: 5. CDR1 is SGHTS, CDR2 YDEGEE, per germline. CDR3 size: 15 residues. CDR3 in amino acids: CASSLGTGYSETQYF. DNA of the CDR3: TGTGCCAGCAGCTTGGGGACAGGGTACTCAGAGACCCAGTACTTC.

The CDR3 reads CASSFSGHGYEQYF. As DNA, the CDR3 is TGCGCCAGCAGCTTTTCGGGACACGGTTACGAGCAGTACTTC. The chain carries TRBV5-1 and TRBJ2-7, with D tentatively TRBD1 (6 bases). The CDR3 is 14 residues long. Trimming took 2 bases from V and 4 from J, leaving 13 bases between them. In germline, CDR1 is SGHRS, CDR2 YFSETQ. Full variable domain (outside the CDR3, taken from reference TRBV5-1 and TRBJ2-7): KAGVTQTPRYLIKTRGQQVTLSCSPISGHRSVSWYQQTPGQGLQFLFEYFSETQRNKGNFPGRFSGRQFSNSRSEMNVSTLELGDSALYLCASSFSGHGYEQYFGPGTRLTVT.

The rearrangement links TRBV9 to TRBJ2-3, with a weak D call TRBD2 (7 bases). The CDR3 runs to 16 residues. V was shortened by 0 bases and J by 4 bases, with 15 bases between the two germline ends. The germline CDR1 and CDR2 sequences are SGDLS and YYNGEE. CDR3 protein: CASSVVGGPSPDTQYF. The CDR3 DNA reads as TGTGCCAGCAGCGTAGTGGGGGGGCCTAGCCCAGATACGCAGTATTTT.

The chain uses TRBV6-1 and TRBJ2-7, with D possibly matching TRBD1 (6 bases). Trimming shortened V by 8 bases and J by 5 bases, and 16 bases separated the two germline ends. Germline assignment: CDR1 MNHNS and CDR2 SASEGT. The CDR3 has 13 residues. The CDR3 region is CASGSRGRDEQYF. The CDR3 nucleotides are TGTGCCAGCGGATCCAGGGGACGCGACGAGCAGTACTTC.

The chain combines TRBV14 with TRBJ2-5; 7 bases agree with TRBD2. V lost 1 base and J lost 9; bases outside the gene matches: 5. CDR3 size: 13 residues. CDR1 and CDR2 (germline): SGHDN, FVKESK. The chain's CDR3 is CASSQVRGRAQYF. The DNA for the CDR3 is TGTGCCAGCAGCCAAGTCCGGGGGAGGGCCCAGTACTTC.

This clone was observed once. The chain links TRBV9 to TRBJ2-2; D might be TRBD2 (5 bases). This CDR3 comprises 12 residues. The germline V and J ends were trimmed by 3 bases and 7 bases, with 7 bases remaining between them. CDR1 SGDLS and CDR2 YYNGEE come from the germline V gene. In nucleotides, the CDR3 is TGTGCCAGCAGCGGAGGGTTCGGGGAGCTGTTTTTT. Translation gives CASSGGFGELFF.

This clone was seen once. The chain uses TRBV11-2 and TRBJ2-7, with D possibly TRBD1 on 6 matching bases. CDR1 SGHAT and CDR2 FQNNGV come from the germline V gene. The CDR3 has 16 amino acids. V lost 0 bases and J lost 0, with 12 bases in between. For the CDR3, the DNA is TGTGCCAGCAGCTTAGAGGCAGGGGTTTCCTCCTACGAGCAGTACTTC. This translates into CASSLEAGVSSYEQYF.

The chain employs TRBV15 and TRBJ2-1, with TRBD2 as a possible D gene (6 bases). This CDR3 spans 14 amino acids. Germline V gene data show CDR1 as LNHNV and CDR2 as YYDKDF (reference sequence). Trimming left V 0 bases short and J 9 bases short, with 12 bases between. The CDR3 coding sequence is TGTGCCACCAGCAGAGATCCGGGGGAGAGTGAGCAGTTCTTC. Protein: CATSRDPGESEQFF.

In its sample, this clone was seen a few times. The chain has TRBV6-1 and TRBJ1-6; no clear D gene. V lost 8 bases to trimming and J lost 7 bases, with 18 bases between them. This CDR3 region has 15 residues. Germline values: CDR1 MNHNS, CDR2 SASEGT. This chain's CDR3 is CASGRSPVLNSPLHF. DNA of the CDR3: TGTGCCAGCGGGAGAAGTCCCGTATTAAATTCACCCCTCCACTTT.

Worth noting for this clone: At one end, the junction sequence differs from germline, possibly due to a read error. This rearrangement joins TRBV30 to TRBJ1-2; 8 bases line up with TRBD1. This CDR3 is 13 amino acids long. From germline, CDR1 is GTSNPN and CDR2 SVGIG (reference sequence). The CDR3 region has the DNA TGTGCCCATACCGGGCAGGGGGCATATGGCTACCCCTTC. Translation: CAHTGQGAYGYPF.

CDR3 sequence (DNA): TGCAGCGTTTCAGGTCTAGCGGGGCTAGACGGGGAGCTGTTTTTT. Translation: CSVSGLAGLDGELFF. This sequence joins TRBV29-1 and TRBJ2-2, with 9 positions matching TRBD2. CDR3 length: 15 amino acids. CDR1 is SQVTM, CDR2 ANQGSEA, per germline. V dropped 5 bases and J dropped 7; count of bases not matched to a gene: 11.

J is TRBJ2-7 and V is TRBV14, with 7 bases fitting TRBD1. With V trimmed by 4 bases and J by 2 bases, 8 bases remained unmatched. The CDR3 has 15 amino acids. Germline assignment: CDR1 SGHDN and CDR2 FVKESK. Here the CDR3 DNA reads TGTGCCAGCAGCCCCGGCCCCCAGGGGGCCTACGAGCAGTACTTC. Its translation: CASSPGPQGAYEQYF.

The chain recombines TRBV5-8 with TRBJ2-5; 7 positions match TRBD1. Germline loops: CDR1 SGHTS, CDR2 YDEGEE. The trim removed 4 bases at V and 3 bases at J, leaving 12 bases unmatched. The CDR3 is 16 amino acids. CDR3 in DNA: TGTGCCAGCAGCCTCCCCGGTGGCAGGGGGAAAGAGACCCAGTACTTC. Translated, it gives CASSLPGGRGKETQYF.

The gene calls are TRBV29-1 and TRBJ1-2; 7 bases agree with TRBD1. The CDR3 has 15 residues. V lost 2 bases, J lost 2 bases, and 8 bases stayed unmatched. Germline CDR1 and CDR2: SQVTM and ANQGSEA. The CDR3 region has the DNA TGCAGCGTTGAAAGGGGGCCGGGGGCCAACTATGGCTACACCTTC. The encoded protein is CSVERGPGANYGYTF.